The clone carrying this T cell receptor beta chain was detected only a few times. Its antigen is unknown. Germline CDR1 is MNHEY and CDR2 is SVGAGI. The V gene end was trimmed by 0 bases and the J gene end by 4 bases; junction bases not matched to a gene: 5. This CDR3 is built from 17 residues. The source of the sample is a study of T-cell memory formation after mild COVID-19. Amplification by 5'RACE using constant-segment primers produced TCR alpha and TCR beta cDNA libraries that carried sample barcodes and UMIs. MiXCR was run by TCRdb on the 5' RACE reads, yielding one entry per CDR3 protein. Here the sample spans about 400,000 distinct CDR3 sequences, around 22% being singletons. Overall study results and limits: CD4+ clones that contracted lay mainly in CM and EM; CD8+ ones lay in EMRA. Certain responding clones were present in pre-infection memory, suggesting participation of cross-reactive memory.

This sequence was found in an adult woman who had mild COVID-19 (a few samples of this study predate the infection). Cell type and time point are not known. The genes are TRBV6-5 and TRBJ2-3, with 12 bases matching TRBD2. Material: PBMCs or a T cell subset sorted from them (not recorded which). The CDR3 sequence: CASSYSRTSGVPDTQYF. In nucleotides, the CDR3 is TGTGCCAGCAGTTACTCGCGGACTAGCGGGGTCCCAGATACGCAGTATTTT.